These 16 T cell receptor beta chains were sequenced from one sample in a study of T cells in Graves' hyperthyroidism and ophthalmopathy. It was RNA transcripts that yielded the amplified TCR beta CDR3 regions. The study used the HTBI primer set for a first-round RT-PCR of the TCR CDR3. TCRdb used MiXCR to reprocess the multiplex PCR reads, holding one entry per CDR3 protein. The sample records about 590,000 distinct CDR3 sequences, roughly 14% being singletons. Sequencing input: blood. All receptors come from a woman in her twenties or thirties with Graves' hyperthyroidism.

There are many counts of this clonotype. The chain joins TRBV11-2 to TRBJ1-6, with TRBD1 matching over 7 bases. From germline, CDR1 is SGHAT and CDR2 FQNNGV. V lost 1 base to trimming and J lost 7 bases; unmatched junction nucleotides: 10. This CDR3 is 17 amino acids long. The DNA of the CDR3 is TGTGCCAGCAGCTTAGTGGCTCAGGGGGGACTGAATTCACCCCTCCACTTT. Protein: CASSLVAQGGLNSPLHF.

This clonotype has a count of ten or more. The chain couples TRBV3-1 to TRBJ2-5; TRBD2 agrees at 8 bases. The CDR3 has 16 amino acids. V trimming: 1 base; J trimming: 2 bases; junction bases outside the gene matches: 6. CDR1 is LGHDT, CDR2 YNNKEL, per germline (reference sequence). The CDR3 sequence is CASSQGEAGAQETQYF. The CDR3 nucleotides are TGTGCCAGCAGCCAAGGTGAAGCGGGAGCTCAAGAGACCCAGTACTTC.

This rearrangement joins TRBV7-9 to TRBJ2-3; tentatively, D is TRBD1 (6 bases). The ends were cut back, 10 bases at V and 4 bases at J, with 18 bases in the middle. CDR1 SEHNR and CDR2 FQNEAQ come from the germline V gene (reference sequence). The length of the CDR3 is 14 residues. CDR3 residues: CAIQEQGFSDTQYF. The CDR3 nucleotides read TGTGCCATCCAAGAACAGGGATTCTCAGATACGCAGTATTTT. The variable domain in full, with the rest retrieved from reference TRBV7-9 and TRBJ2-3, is DTGVSQNPRHKITKRGQNVTFRCDPISEHNRLYWYRQTLGQGPEFLTYFQNEAQLEKSRLLSDRFSAERPKGSFSTLEIQRTEQGDSAMYLCAIQEQGFSDTQYFGPGTRLTVL.

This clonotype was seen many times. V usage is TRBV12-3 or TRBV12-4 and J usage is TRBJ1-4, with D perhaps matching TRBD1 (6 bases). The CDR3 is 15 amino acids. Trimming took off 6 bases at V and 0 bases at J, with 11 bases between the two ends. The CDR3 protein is CASSWTVTTNEKLFF. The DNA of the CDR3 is TGTGCCAGCAGCTGGACAGTTACAACTAATGAAAAACTGTTTTTT.

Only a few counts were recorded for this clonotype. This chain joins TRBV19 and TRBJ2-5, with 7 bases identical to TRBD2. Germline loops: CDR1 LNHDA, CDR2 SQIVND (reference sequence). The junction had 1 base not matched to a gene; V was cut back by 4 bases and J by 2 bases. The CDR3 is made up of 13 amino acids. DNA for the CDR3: TGTGCCAGTAGTACTAGCGGACAAGAGACCCAGTACTTC. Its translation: CASSTSGQETQYF.

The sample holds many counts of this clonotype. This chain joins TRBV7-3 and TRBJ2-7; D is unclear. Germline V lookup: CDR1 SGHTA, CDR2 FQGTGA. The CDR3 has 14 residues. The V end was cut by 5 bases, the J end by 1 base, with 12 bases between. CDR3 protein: CASSPADGSYEQYF. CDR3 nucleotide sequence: TGTGCCAGCAGCCCCGCGGACGGTTCCTACGAGCAGTACTTC.

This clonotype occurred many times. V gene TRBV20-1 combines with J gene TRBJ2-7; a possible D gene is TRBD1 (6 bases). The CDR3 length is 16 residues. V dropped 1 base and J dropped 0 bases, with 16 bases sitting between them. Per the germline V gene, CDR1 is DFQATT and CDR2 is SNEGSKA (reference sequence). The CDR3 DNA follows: TGCAGTGCTAGAGGCCTGACCGGGACAAACTCCTACGAGCAGTACTTC. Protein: CSARGLTGTNSYEQYF.

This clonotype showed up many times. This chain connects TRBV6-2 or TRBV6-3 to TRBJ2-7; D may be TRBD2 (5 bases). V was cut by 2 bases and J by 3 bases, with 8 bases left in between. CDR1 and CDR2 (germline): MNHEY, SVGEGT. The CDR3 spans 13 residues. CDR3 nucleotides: TGTGCCAGCAGTTACCACGAGGGCTACGAGCAGTACTTC. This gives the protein CASSYHEGYEQYF.

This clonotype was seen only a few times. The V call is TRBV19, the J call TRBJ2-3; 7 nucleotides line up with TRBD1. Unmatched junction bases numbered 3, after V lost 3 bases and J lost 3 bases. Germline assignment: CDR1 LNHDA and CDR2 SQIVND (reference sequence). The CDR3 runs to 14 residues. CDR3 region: CASSISRGTDTQYF. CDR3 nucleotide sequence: TGTGCCAGTAGTATTTCCAGGGGGACAGATACGCAGTATTTT. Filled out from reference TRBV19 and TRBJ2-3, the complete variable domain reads DGGITQSPKYLFRKEGQNVTLSCEQNLNHDAMYWYRQDPGQGLRLIYYSQIVNDFQKGDIAEGYSVSREKKESFPLTVTSAQKNPTAFYLCASSISRGTDTQYFGPGTRLTVL.

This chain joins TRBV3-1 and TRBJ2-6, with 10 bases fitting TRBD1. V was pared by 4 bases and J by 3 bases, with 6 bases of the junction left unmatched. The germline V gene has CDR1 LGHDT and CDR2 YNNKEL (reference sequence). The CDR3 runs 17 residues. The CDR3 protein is CASSPPTGGGGANVLTF. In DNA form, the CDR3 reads TGTGCCAGCAGCCCACCGACAGGGGGCGGTGGGGCCAACGTCCTGACTTTC.

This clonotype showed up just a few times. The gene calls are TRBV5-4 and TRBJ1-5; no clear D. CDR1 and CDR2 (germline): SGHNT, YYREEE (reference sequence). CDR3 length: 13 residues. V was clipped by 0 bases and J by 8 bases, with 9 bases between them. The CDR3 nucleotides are TGTGCCAGCAGCTTGGGCCCCCCGGAGCCCCAGCATTTT. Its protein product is CASSLGPPEPQHF.

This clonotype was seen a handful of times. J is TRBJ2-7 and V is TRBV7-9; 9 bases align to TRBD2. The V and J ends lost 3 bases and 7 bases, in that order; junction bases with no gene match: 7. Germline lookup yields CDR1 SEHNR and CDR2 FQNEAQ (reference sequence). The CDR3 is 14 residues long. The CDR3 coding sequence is TGTGCCAGCAGCTTTAGCGGGAGAGGGGTTGAGCAGTACTTC. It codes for CASSFSGRGVEQYF.

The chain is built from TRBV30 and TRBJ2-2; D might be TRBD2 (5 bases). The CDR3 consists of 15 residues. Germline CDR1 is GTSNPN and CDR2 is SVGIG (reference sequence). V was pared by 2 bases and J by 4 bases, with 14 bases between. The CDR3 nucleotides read TGTGCCTGGAGTTTAGGCGACTACCTCACCGGGGAGCTGTTTTTT. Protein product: CAWSLGDYLTGELFF.

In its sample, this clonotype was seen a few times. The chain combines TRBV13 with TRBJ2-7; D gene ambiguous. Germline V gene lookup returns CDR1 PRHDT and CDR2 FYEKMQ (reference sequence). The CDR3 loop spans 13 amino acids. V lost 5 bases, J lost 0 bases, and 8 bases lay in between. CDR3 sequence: CASSAEYSYEQYF. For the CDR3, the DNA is TGTGCCAGCAGCGCCGAATACTCCTACGAGCAGTACTTC.

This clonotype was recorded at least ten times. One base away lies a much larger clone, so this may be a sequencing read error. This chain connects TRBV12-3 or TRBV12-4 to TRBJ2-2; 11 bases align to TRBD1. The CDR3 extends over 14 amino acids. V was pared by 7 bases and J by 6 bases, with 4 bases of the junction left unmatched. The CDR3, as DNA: TGTGCCAGCAACCCGGGACAGGGGGCCGGGGAGCTGTTTTTT. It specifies CASNPGQGAGELFF.

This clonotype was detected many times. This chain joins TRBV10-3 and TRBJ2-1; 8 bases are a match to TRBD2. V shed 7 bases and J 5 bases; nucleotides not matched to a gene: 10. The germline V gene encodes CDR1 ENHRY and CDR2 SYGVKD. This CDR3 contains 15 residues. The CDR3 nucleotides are TGTGCCATCACCAGAGTAGCGGGATTTAACAATGAGCAGTTCTTC. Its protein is CAITRVAGFNNEQFF.